The TCR beta chain under discussion was sequenced for a study of response to subunit inactivated influenza vaccine. Study findings and constraints: The authors proposed limited new T cell recruitment per seasonal influenza vaccination.

Between the trimmed V and J ends, which lost 4 bases and 14 bases, there was a span of 8 bases. This CDR3 has 10 amino acids. This clonotype was counted between two and nine times. As yet, its antigen is unknown. MiXCR was run by TCRdb on the RT-PCR reads, yielding one entry per CDR3 protein. The table has 450,000 to 600,000 distinct CDR3 sequences, 7.6% seen once. The chain combines TRBV12-3 or TRBV12-4 with TRBJ2-2, with unresolved D. The source is a man aged 45 to 75 who received an inactivated influenza vaccine. The specimen was PBMCs from blood, collected roughly 24 months after vaccination. The CDR3: CASSSPKLFF. Written as DNA, the CDR3 is TGTGCCAGCAGTTCACCGAAACTGTTTTTT.